Each of the 19 T cell receptor beta chains below was sequenced from the same sample in a study of T cell responses to AZD1222 COVID-19 vaccine. Sequenced by immunoSEQ multiplex PCR; TCRdb stores in-frame clones only, minus some. Of some 110,000 clones listed, about 88% are singletons. Sample: peripheral blood, taken 28 days after the second AZD1222 dose. Source of these receptors: an adult who received the AZD1222 COVID-19 vaccine.

V usage is TRBV10-3 and J usage is TRBJ1-3, with TRBD1 as a possible D gene (5 bases). This CDR3 has 12 residues. Trimming pared 4 bases from V and 6 bases from J, leaving 7 bases between. CDR1 and CDR2 (germline): ENHRY, SYGVKD. CDR3 DNA sequence: TGTGCCATCAGTGTTGGGGCAAACACCATATATTTT. Its protein product is CAISVGANTIYF.

The chain couples TRBV18 to TRBJ1-6; D is unclear. Trimming removed 3 bases from V and 9 bases from J, with 3 bases in between. Germline lookup yields CDR1 KGHSH and CDR2 LQKENI. This CDR3 has 11 residues. The CDR3 DNA reads TGTGCCAGCTCACCGAGTTCACCCCTCCACTTT. Protein: CASSPSSPLHF.

The V call is TRBV4-1, the J call TRBJ2-5; 12 positions agree with TRBD2. V shed 1 base and J 5 bases; nucleotides not matched to a gene: 8. Germline V gives CDR1 MGHRA, CDR2 YSYEKL. The CDR3 spans 17 residues. This CDR3 is CASSQALGTSGWETQYF. The CDR3 nucleotides read TGCGCCAGCAGCCAAGCACTCGGGACTAGCGGGTGGGAGACCCAGTACTTC.

The rearrangement uses TRBV7-9 and TRBJ2-7; D might be TRBD1 (5 bases). The CDR3 spans 14 residues. The germline V and J ends were trimmed by 5 bases and 0 bases, with 11 bases remaining between them. Germline CDR1 is SEHNR and CDR2 is FQNEAQ (reference sequence). The CDR3 reads CASSRQSSSYEQYF. The CDR3 DNA sequence: TGTGCCAGCAGCAGACAGTCTAGCTCCTACGAGCAGTACTTC.

The chain recombines TRBV6-5 with TRBJ1-1; D perhaps matches TRBD1 (6 bases). V was clipped by 4 bases and J by 5 bases, with 14 bases between them. Germline V lookup: CDR1 MNHEY, CDR2 SVGAGI. CDR3 length: 14 amino acids. CDR3 sequence reads: CASSSGQLVTEAFF. The DNA of the CDR3 is TGTGCCAGCAGTTCCGGACAGCTCGTAACTGAAGCTTTCTTT.

This chain links TRBV19 with TRBJ2-7, with D possibly called TRBD1 or TRBD2 (5 bases each). V lost 5 bases and J lost 2, with 16 bases in between. Germline CDR1 and CDR2: LNHDA and SQIVND (reference sequence). The CDR3 sequence is 15 residues long. The CDR3 DNA sequence: TGTGCCAGTAGTCCTTGGTTGGGGACCCCCTACGAGCAGTACTTC. It translates to CASSPWLGTPYEQYF.

The gene calls are TRBV4-3 and TRBJ2-3; either TRBD1 or TRBD2 may fit D (5 bases each). The V and J ends lost 2 bases and 2 bases respectively, with 20 bases between them. Germline CDR1 is LGHNA and CDR2 is YSLEER. The CDR3 loop spans 18 amino acids. The CDR3 here is CASSQRAGTESITDTQYF. CDR3 DNA sequence: TGCGCCAGCAGCCAACGGGCCGGGACGGAATCGATCACAGATACGCAGTATTTT.

This clone was seen once. J is TRBJ1-2 and V is TRBV2; 7 nucleotides agree with TRBD1. The junction had 6 bases not matched to a gene; V was cut back by 6 bases and J by 2 bases. This CDR3 region has 14 residues. Germline CDR1 and CDR2: SNHLY and FYNNEI. CDR3 sequence: CASSPGQRNYGYTF. CDR3 bases: TGTGCCAGCAGCCCGGGACAGAGAAACTATGGCTACACCTTC.

This rearrangement joins TRBV24-1 to TRBJ2-1, with 9 bases aligning to TRBD2. This CDR3 comprises 19 residues. The trim removed 9 bases at V and 0 bases at J, leaving 17 bases unmatched. Germline CDR1 KGHDR, CDR2 SFDVKD. CDR3 in DNA: TGTGCCACCGCCCCGAAGACCCCTCTAGCGGGATCCTCCTACAATGAGCAGTTCTTC. Amino acids: CATAPKTPLAGSSYNEQFF.

This clone occurred once. This chain joins TRBV9 and TRBJ2-5; D gene ambiguous. Germline V gene sequence: CDR1 SGDLS, CDR2 YYNGEE. Trimming pared 4 bases from V and 7 bases from J, leaving 17 bases between. This CDR3 contains 14 residues. CDR3 protein: CASSPRETLVTQYF. In DNA, the CDR3 is TGTGCCAGCAGCCCCCGCGAAACTTTGGTGACCCAGTACTTC.

The chain links TRBV9 to TRBJ2-3; a possible D gene is TRBD2 (5 bases). The CDR3 sequence is 16 residues long. Germline V gene sequence: CDR1 SGDLS, CDR2 YYNGEE. V lost 0 bases and J lost 2, with 13 bases in between. CDR3 in amino acids: CASSVDSSRPTDTQYF. The DNA of the CDR3 is TGTGCCAGCAGCGTAGACTCTAGCAGACCCACAGATACGCAGTATTTT.

J is TRBJ1-3 and V is TRBV4-1; 9 nucleotides line up with TRBD1. The CDR3 runs to 17 residues. CDR1 and CDR2 from the germline V gene are MGHRA and YSYEKL. Trimming removed 5 bases from V and 0 bases from J; junction bases left unmatched: 8. CDR3 DNA: TGCGCCAGCAGCAATAGACAGGGGGAACCCTCTGGAAACACCATATATTTT. It translates to CASSNRQGEPSGNTIYF.

The gene calls are TRBV12-5 and TRBJ1-5, with 9 bases lining up with TRBD1. CDR3 length: 15 amino acids. Trimming at V came to 1 base and at J to 4 bases, leaving 2 bases not matched to a gene. CDR1 is LGHNT, CDR2 FRNRAP, per germline. In nucleotides, the CDR3 is TGTGCTAGTGGTTTGGGACAGGGGGTAAATCAGCCCCAGCATTTT. The encoded protein is CASGLGQGVNQPQHF. Complete variable domain (other parts from reference TRBV12-5 and TRBJ1-5): DARVTQTPRHKVTEMGQEVTMRCQPILGHNTVFWYRQTMMQGLELLAYFRNRAPLDDSGMPKDRFSAEMPDATLATLKIQPSEPRDSAVYFCASGLGQGVNQPQHFGDGTRLSIL.

This rearrangement joins TRBV28 to TRBJ1-1; D perhaps matches TRBD1 (6 bases). Germline loops: CDR1 MDHEN, CDR2 SYDVKM. The CDR3 contains 15 residues. V was pared by 2 bases and J by 1 base, with 11 bases between. The CDR3 sequence is CASSLPGHQNTEAFF. The DNA for the CDR3 is TGTGCCAGCAGTTTACCGGGACATCAGAACACTGAAGCTTTCTTT.

V gene TRBV7-3 combines with J gene TRBJ2-7; no reliable D call. The CDR3 is 15 residues long. V lost 3 bases to trimming and J lost 1 base, with 13 bases between them. CDR1 SGHTA and CDR2 FQGTGA come from the germline V gene. CDR3 in DNA: TGTGCCAGCAGCTTGTTAGCTGGGGATTCCTACGAGCAGTACTTC. This encodes CASSLLAGDSYEQYF. The full variable domain, in which reference TRBV7-3 and TRBJ2-7 provide the parts outside the CDR3, is GAGVSQTPSNKVTEKGKYVELRCDPISGHTALYWYRQSLGQGPEFLIYFQGTGAADDSGLPNDRFFAVRPEGSVSTLKIQRTERGDSAVYLCASSLLAGDSYEQYFGPGTRLTVT.

As for this clone: At one end, the junction sequence differs from germline, possibly due to a read error. This chain links TRBV7-9 with TRBJ1-2; the match to TRBD1 covers 7 bases. Germline CDR1 and CDR2: SEHNR and FQNEAQ (reference sequence). This CDR3 contains 13 residues. This CDR3 reads CASSLGGADGYTF. The CDR3 DNA follows: TGTGCCAGCAGTTTAGGGGGCGCAGATGGCTACACCTTC.

For this clone: Different DNA sequences within this sample yield the same CDR3. The chain uses TRBV6-5 and TRBJ1-5; 8 nucleotides agree with TRBD1. V was pared by 6 bases and J by 1 base, with 5 bases of the junction left unmatched. CDR1 MNHEY and CDR2 SVGAGI come from the germline V gene. This CDR3 contains 15 residues. This chain's CDR3 is CASRVDRASNQPQHF. CDR3 coding DNA: TGTGCCAGCAGGGTGGACAGGGCGAGCAATCAGCCCCAGCATTTT.

The genes are TRBV7-9 and TRBJ1-5; TRBD1 matches at 11 bases. Germline assignment: CDR1 SEHNR and CDR2 FQNEAQ (reference sequence). The CDR3 totals 15 residues. V dropped 5 bases and J dropped 7; count of bases not matched to a gene: 7. CDR3 in DNA: TGTGCCAGCAGCCCCGGACAGGGGGCAGAACAGCCCCAGCATTTT. It specifies CASSPGQGAEQPQHF.

This chain's CDR3 is CASSQVGIRDTMNTEAFF. The CDR3 bases are TGTGCCAGCAGCCAAGTGGGTATCCGGGACACTATGAACACTGAAGCTTTCTTT. The chain uses TRBV3-1 (or the pseudogene TRBV3-2) and TRBJ1-1; a weak D match, TRBD1 (6 bases). CDR1 and CDR2 from the germline V gene are LGHDT and YNNKEL (reference sequence). V gave up 1 base and J gave up 0 bases, with 18 bases separating them. The CDR3 length is 18 residues.